Below, 21 T cell receptor beta chains from the same sample are listed, as sequenced in a study of blood T cell repertoires in COVID-19. TCRdb's table, derived via immunoSEQ multiplex PCR, lists solely in-frame clones and lacks some. The sample lists around 300,000 clones, 89% seen once, with 1.9% in the top ten. Sequenced material: PBMCs or T cells enriched from blood (not recorded which). All receptors come from a woman aged 60-70 years who had recovered from COVID-19.

The chain has TRBV5-1 and TRBJ2-5, with D possibly matching TRBD2 (6 bases). The V gene's germline CDR1 is SGHRS and CDR2 YFSETQ. The CDR3 is 15 amino acids. Deletions cut 4 bases from V and 5 bases from J, with 18 bases between. The CDR3 loop reads CASSPNTGTGETQYF. For the CDR3, the DNA is TGCGCCAGCAGCCCGAATACGGGGACTGGGGAGACCCAGTACTTC.

This chain joins TRBV4-2 and TRBJ2-3; 9 bases are a match to TRBD2. Per the germline V gene, CDR1 is LGHNA and CDR2 is YNFKEQ. The junction had 2 bases not matched to a gene; V was cut back by 0 bases and J by 4 bases. The CDR3 runs to 15 residues. This CDR3 reads CASSQERGGPDTQYF. CDR3 coding DNA: TGTGCCAGCAGCCAAGAGCGGGGGGGCCCAGATACGCAGTATTTT.

The CDR3 DNA follows: TGTGCCAGCAGCCCCCAGGGTAGGCCCACTCAAGAGCAGTTCTTC. Its translation: CASSPQGRPTQEQFF. The J gene is TRBJ2-1, the V gene TRBV7-9; D might be TRBD1 (5 bases). Germline V CDR1 and CDR2: SEHNR, FQNEAQ (reference sequence). The length of the CDR3 is 15 residues. Trimming removed 5 bases from V and 10 bases from J, with 21 bases in between.

This clone was picked up one time. The chain couples TRBV29-1 to TRBJ2-3; the D gene is possibly TRBD1 (5 bases). The CDR3 is made up of 15 amino acids. Germline lookup yields CDR1 SQVTM and CDR2 ANQGSEA. Trimming left V 8 bases short and J 0 bases short, with 18 bases between. The CDR3, as DNA: TGCAGCCTCCGATCAGCGACAGCTAGCACAGATACGCAGTATTTT. Encoded protein: CSLRSATASTDTQYF.

This chain uses TRBV28 with TRBJ1-5; perhaps TRBD1 as D (6 bases). V gave up 3 bases and J gave up 3 bases, with 18 bases separating them. The CDR3 is 17 residues long. Germline V gives CDR1 MDHEN, CDR2 SYDVKM. CDR3 nucleotides: TGTGCCAGCAGTTTTCATGGGGGGGACATCTACAATCAGCCCCAGCATTTT. Translation: CASSFHGGDIYNQPQHF.

In DNA form, the CDR3 reads TGTGCCAGTAGTGATGGGGCTTACTATGGCTACACCTTC. Translating gives CASSDGAYYGYTF. The chain carries TRBV19 and TRBJ1-2, with a tentative D call TRBD1 (5 bases). Germline V gene lookup returns CDR1 LNHDA and CDR2 SQIVND (reference sequence). V dropped 5 bases and J dropped 3 bases, with 10 bases sitting between them. The CDR3 totals 13 residues.

This clone occurred many times. CDR3 protein: CASSEIGLSGEKLFF. Here the CDR3 DNA reads TGCGCCAGCAGTGAGATAGGCCTCTCGGGGGAAAAACTGTTTTTT. V gene TRBV10-2 combines with J gene TRBJ1-4; the D is unclear. The CDR3 consists of 15 residues. Germline CDR1 and CDR2: WSHSY and SAAADI. V lost 2 bases and J 8 bases, leaving 15 bases between the germline ends.

Of note for this clone: This same CDR3 is encoded by further DNA sequences in the sample. The rearrangement links TRBV28 to TRBJ2-5; 9 bases line up with TRBD1. CDR3 length: 15 residues. The J segment lost 2 bases and the V segment lost 5 bases, leaving 6 bases of the junction unmatched. In germline, CDR1 is MDHEN, CDR2 SYDVKM. The CDR3 loop reads CASSRPGQGQETQYF. For the CDR3, the DNA is TGTGCCAGCAGTCGGCCGGGACAGGGACAAGAGACCCAGTACTTC. Filled out from reference TRBV28 and TRBJ2-5, the complete variable domain reads DVKVTQSSRYLVKRTGEKVFLECVQDMDHENMFWYRQDPGLGLRLIYFSYDVKMKEKGDIPEGYSVSREKKERFSLILESASTNQTSMYLCASSRPGQGQETQYFGPGTRLLVL.

Here the CDR3 reads CASSPSLGVRAEAFF. CDR3 nucleotides: TGCGCCAGCAGCCCATCCCTCGGGGTTAGGGCTGAAGCTTTCTTT. The chain joins TRBV4-1 to TRBJ1-1; D gene ambiguous. Germline V gives CDR1 MGHRA, CDR2 YSYEKL. V was clipped by 4 bases and J by 6 bases, with 18 bases between them. This CDR3 is 15 amino acids long.

This clone was counted a single time. The V gene is TRBV4-1, the J gene TRBJ1-3, with TRBD1 identical over 10 bases. This CDR3 is 19 amino acids long. The ends lost 5 bases at V and 0 bases at J; junction bases unmatched: 13. Germline lookup yields CDR1 MGHRA and CDR2 YSYEKL. This CDR3 is CASSFPGQGIKGSGNTIYF. The CDR3 DNA is TGCGCCAGCAGCTTCCCGGGACAGGGGATAAAGGGCTCTGGAAACACCATATATTTT.

This clone was observed a single time. This sequence joins TRBV28 and TRBJ1-2; TRBD1 might be the D (6 bases). CDR3 length: 16 residues. Per the germline V gene, CDR1 is MDHEN and CDR2 is SYDVKM. V lost 1 base, J lost 0 bases, and 12 bases lay in between. CDR3 sequence reads: CASSLLIGGTNYGYTF. In DNA form, the CDR3 reads TGTGCCAGCAGTTTATTGATAGGGGGAACTAACTATGGCTACACCTTC.

This clone was recorded only once. The V and J genes are TRBV2 and TRBJ1-1; tentative D call: TRBD1 (5 bases). Per the germline V gene, CDR1 is SNHLY and CDR2 is FYNNEI. This CDR3 comprises 13 residues. Trimming removed 8 bases at V and 1 base at J, with 11 bases between. The chain's CDR3 is CASRGTANTEAFF. CDR3 bases: TGTGCCAGCCGCGGGACGGCGAACACTGAAGCTTTCTTT.

The rearrangement uses TRBV14 and TRBJ2-3; 8 bases are a match to TRBD2. Germline loops: CDR1 SGHDN, CDR2 FVKESK. V lost 4 bases to trimming and J lost 6 bases; unmatched junction nucleotides: 9. The CDR3 spans 15 residues. CDR3 bases: TGTGCCAGCAGCCTAACTAGCGGCCGACTGGATACGCAGTATTTT. It translates to CASSLTSGRLDTQYF.

This sequence joins TRBV28 and TRBJ1-2, with D tentatively TRBD1 (5 bases). The CDR3 covers 16 residues. V lost 8 bases, J lost 2 bases, and 21 bases lay in between. CDR1 and CDR2 from the germline V gene are MDHEN and SYDVKM. CDR3 DNA: TGTGCCAGCCGAATCCCACTCCGGGGGTCGAACTATGGCTACACCTTC. It codes for CASRIPLRGSNYGYTF.

This chain links TRBV28 with TRBJ2-5; maybe TRBD2 (6 bases). Germline CDR1 reads MDHEN; CDR2 reads SYDVKM. V was clipped by 4 bases and J by 5 bases, with 20 bases between them. The CDR3 runs 16 residues. The CDR3 region is CASSSGLSGSSETQYF. The CDR3 nucleotides are TGTGCCAGCAGTTCGGGACTCTCGGGGTCATCGGAGACCCAGTACTTC.

This sequence joins TRBV6-5 and TRBJ1-5, with D perhaps TRBD1 (5 bases). The V end was cut by 7 bases, the J end by 1 base, with 14 bases between. Germline V gene sequence: CDR1 MNHEY, CDR2 SVGAGI. This CDR3 contains 15 residues. The CDR3 loop is CASTEGRGSNQPQHF. The CDR3 region has the DNA TGTGCCAGCACCGAAGGGAGGGGCAGCAATCAGCCCCAGCATTTT.

The genes are TRBV29-1 and TRBJ1-3; no clear D. The CDR3 is 11 residues long. Germline CDR1 SQVTM, CDR2 ANQGSEA. The V end lost 5 bases, the J end lost 6 bases, and 8 bases lay between the germline ends. CDR3 loop: CSVYLKNTIYF. Written as DNA, the CDR3 is TGCAGCGTTTATCTTAAAAACACCATATATTTT. Full variable domain (remainder filled in from reference TRBV29-1 and TRBJ1-3): SAVISQKPSRDICQRGTSLTIQCQVDSQVTMMFWYRQQPGQSLTLIATANQGSEATYESGFVIDKFPISRPNLTFSTLTVSNMSPEDSSIYLCSVYLKNTIYFGEGSWLTVV.

This rearrangement joins TRBV20-1 to TRBJ1-2; no definite D call. The CDR3 has 14 residues. V lost 3 bases and J lost 7, with 18 bases in between. Germline V gene data show CDR1 as DFQATT and CDR2 as SNEGSKA (reference sequence). CDR3 in DNA: TGCAGTGCTAGTGACTATGACACCGGTGGTGGCTACACCTTC. Translated: CSASDYDTGGGYTF.

This clone showed up just once. The chain is built from TRBV5-6 and TRBJ2-2, with TRBD1 as a possible D gene (5 bases). This CDR3 has 14 amino acids. Trimming took off 1 base at V and 6 bases at J, with 10 bases between the two ends. CDR1 and CDR2 (germline): SGHDT, YYEEEE. The CDR3 coding sequence is TGTGCCAGCAGCTTGAGCTTAGGGGCCGGGGAGCTGTTTTTT. It encodes CASSLSLGAGELFF.

The rearrangement joins TRBV5-1 to TRBJ2-5; 7 bases fit TRBD1. J gave up 3 bases and V 3 bases, and 5 bases lay outside the gene matches. This CDR3 is built from 14 residues. Germline CDR1 and CDR2: SGHRS and YFSETQ. The CDR3 protein is CASSSLGTEETQYF. The CDR3 DNA sequence: TGCGCCAGCAGCTCTTTAGGGACAGAAGAGACCCAGTACTTC.

This clone was detected only once. The V and J genes are TRBV7-9 and TRBJ2-1, with 7 positions matching TRBD2. Germline-derived CDR1 and CDR2 are SEHNR and FQNEAQ (reference sequence). The CDR3 is made up of 13 amino acids. The trim removed 3 bases at V and 8 bases at J, leaving 4 bases unmatched. The CDR3 here is CASSFGGGDEQFF. CDR3 sequence (DNA): TGTGCCAGCAGCTTCGGGGGAGGGGATGAGCAGTTCTTC.